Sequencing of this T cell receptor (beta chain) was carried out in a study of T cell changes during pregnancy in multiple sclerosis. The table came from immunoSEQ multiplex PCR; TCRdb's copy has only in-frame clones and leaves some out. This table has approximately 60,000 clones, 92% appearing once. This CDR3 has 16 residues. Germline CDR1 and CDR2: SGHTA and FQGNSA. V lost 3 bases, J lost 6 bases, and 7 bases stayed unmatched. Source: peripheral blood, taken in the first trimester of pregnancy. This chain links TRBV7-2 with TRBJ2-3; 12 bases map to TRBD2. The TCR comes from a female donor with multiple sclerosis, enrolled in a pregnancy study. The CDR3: CASSFLTSGGGDTQYF. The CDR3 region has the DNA TGTGCCAGCAGCTTTTTGACTAGCGGGGGCGGCGATACGCAGTATTTT.